One sample yielded the 10 T cell receptor beta chains listed below, sequenced in a study of regulatory T cells in long-lasting Graves disease. This sample's time point: newly diagnosed GD, antithyroid drugs for less than 3 months. PBMCs provided the RNA from which the TCR library was made. Through Arm-PCR of CDR3 regions and iRepertoire HTBI primers, TCR beta libraries were built. TCRdb independently ran MiXCR on the multiplex PCR reads; one entry per CDR3 protein. The sample records under 800,000 distinct CDR3 sequences, 15% to 20% being singletons. The sample also formed part of further work on T cells in Graves' hyperthyroidism and ophthalmopathy.

The material sequenced was peripheral blood mononuclear cells (PBMCs), taken at new diagnosis, from a patient treated with antithyroid drugs. Receptor source: a woman aged 25 to 39 with Graves disease.

The genes are TRBV24-1 and TRBJ2-1; the match to TRBD2 covers 10 bases. With 4 bases clipped from V and 7 bases from J, the junction kept 9 bases outside the gene matches. This CDR3 has 16 residues. CDR1 is KGHDR, CDR2 SFDVKD, per germline. The CDR3 DNA follows: TGTGCCACCAGTGAACCTCTAGCGGGAGATCTAAATGAGCAGTTCTTC. This codes for CATSEPLAGDLNEQFF.

The chain joins TRBV28 to TRBJ2-3; D gene unclear. Germline V gene sequence: CDR1 MDHEN, CDR2 SYDVKM. Trimming removed 4 bases from V and 5 bases from J, with 10 bases in between. This CDR3 comprises 13 residues. DNA for the CDR3: TGTGCCAGCAGTTCGGCAAGTATAGATACGCAGTATTTT. Amino acid sequence: CASSSASIDTQYF.

The table lists this clonotype with many counts. The rearrangement uses TRBV12-3 or TRBV12-4 and TRBJ2-5, with TRBD1 matching over 7 bases. J gave up 6 bases and V 3 bases, and 4 bases lay outside the gene matches. The CDR3 covers 13 residues. The CDR3, as DNA: TGTGCCAGCAGTTTCGACAGGGCCCAGACCCAGTACTTC. Translating gives CASSFDRAQTQYF.

This clonotype was seen repeatedly, ten times or more. The genes are TRBV5-1 and TRBJ2-1, with 7 bases identical to TRBD1. Unmatched junction bases numbered 7, after V lost 4 bases and J lost 0 bases. This CDR3 is built from 16 residues. Germline V gene lookup returns CDR1 SGHRS and CDR2 YFSETQ. This CDR3 is CASSPRDSSSYNEQFF. The CDR3 nucleotides read TGCGCCAGCAGCCCCAGGGACAGTAGCTCCTACAATGAGCAGTTCTTC.

The chain couples TRBV10-3 to TRBJ1-1, with no clear D. Germline V gene sequence: CDR1 ENHRY, CDR2 SYGVKD. The length of the CDR3 is 13 residues. Between the trimmed V and J ends, which lost 1 base and 3 bases, there was a span of 6 bases. The CDR3 DNA reads as TGTGCCATCAGTGAGTGGGTTTACACTGAAGCTTTCTTT. Amino acids: CAISEWVYTEAFF.

This clonotype came up many times. The chain recombines TRBV11-3 with TRBJ2-1, with TRBD1 matching 7 bases. Trimming at V came to 6 bases and at J to 5 bases, leaving 4 bases not matched to a gene. Germline assignment: CDR1 SGHNT and CDR2 YENEEA. The CDR3 is 13 amino acids. The CDR3 nucleotides are TGTGCCAGCAGTTGGGGGACAGACAATGAGCAGTTCTTC. Protein sequence: CASSWGTDNEQFF.

A few counts support this clonotype. This chain connects TRBV6-1 to TRBJ2-7, with D perhaps TRBD2 (5 bases). Germline loops: CDR1 MNHNS, CDR2 SASEGT. Trimming took 6 bases from V and 2 from J, leaving 17 bases between them. The CDR3 consists of 15 residues. The CDR3 sequence: CASSPGFLVTYEQYF. The CDR3 DNA reads TGTGCCAGCAGCCCGGGATTCCTTGTGACCTACGAGCAGTACTTC.

Ten or more counts support this clonotype. The rearrangement links TRBV28 to TRBJ1-2; 9 bases are shared with TRBD1. Germline loops: CDR1 MDHEN, CDR2 SYDVKM. The length of the CDR3 is 14 residues. The junction had 12 bases not matched to a gene; V was cut back by 7 bases and J by 9 bases. DNA for the CDR3: TGTGCCAGCACCCTCGGGACAGGGAAGTTACGCTACACCTTC. Its translation is CASTLGTGKLRYTF.

This rearrangement joins TRBV12-3 or TRBV12-4 to TRBJ2-1; tentatively, D is TRBD2 (5 bases). The CDR3 runs 12 residues. With 4 bases removed from V and 15 bases from J, the gap between germline ends came to 16 bases. The CDR3 DNA follows: TGTGCCAGCAGTTCCGTCCCAGGACTGCTGTTCTTC. It specifies CASSSVPGLLFF.

The sample holds a few counts of this clonotype. This chain connects TRBV7-8 to TRBJ1-2, with D unresolved. This CDR3 has 15 amino acids. The V and J ends lost 2 bases and 7 bases respectively, with 17 bases between them. CDR1 and CDR2 from the germline V gene are SGHVS and FQNEAQ. CDR3 coding DNA: TGTGCCAGCAGCTTATTAGTTCAGCGCGGAGTTGGCTACACCTTC. Translation gives CASSLLVQRGVGYTF.